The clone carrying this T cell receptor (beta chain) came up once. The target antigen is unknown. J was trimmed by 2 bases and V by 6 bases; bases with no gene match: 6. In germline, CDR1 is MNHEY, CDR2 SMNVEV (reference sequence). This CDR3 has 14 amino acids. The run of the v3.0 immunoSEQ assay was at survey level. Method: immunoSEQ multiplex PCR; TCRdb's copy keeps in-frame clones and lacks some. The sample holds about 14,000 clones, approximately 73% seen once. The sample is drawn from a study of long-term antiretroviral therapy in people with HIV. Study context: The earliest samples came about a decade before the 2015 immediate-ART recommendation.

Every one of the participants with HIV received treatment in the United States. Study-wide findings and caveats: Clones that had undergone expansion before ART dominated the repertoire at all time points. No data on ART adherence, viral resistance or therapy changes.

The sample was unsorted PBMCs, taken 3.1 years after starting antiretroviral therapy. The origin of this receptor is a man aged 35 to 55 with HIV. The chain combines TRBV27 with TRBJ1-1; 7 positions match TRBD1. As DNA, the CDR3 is TGTGCCAGCAGCTGGACAGGAAGAAACACTGAAGCTTTCTTT. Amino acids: CASSWTGRNTEAFF.